One and the same sample provided the 29 T cell receptor beta chains below, sequenced in a study of OX40 agonist ivuxolimab in advanced cancers. Assay: immunoSEQ multiplex PCR; the TCRdb copy retains only in-frame clones and omits some. The data contain roughly 110,000 clones, about nine tenths of them singletons. This sample comprised CD4+ or CD8+ T cells sorted from blood, obtained in a trial of the OX40 agonist ivuxolimab. Receptors originate from an adult with an advanced solid tumor such as melanoma, head and neck, liver or kidney cancer.

J is TRBJ2-7 and V is TRBV11-2; 11 nucleotides agree with TRBD2. This CDR3 is built from 16 residues. Germline V gene sequence: CDR1 SGHAT, CDR2 FQNNGV. Trimming at V came to 2 bases and at J to 4 bases, leaving 7 bases not matched to a gene. CDR3 protein: CASSLLLAGGSYEQYF. The CDR3 DNA reads TGTGCCAGCAGCTTACTCCTAGCGGGGGGTTCTTACGAGCAGTACTTC.

The chain carries TRBV5-1 and TRBJ2-5, with D perhaps matching TRBD1 or TRBD2 (5 bases each). This CDR3 is 16 amino acids long. Germline-derived CDR1 and CDR2 are SGHRS and YFSETQ. V lost 4 bases to trimming and J lost 3 bases, with 19 bases between them. The CDR3 DNA is TGCGCCAGCAGCCCCAGTCCCGGGACGGCCAAAGAGACCCAGTACTTC. Its translation is CASSPSPGTAKETQYF. The full variable domain, rest sourced from reference TRBV5-1 and TRBJ2-5, is KAGVTQTPRYLIKTRGQQVTLSCSPISGHRSVSWYQQTPGQGLQFLFEYFSETQRNKGNFPGRFSGRQFSNSRSEMNVSTLELGDSALYLCASSPSPGTAKETQYFGPGTRLLVL.

Turning to this clone: One junction end disagrees with the germline gene, perhaps due to a read error. Other nucleotide sequences in the sample specify the same CDR3. This rearrangement joins TRBV14 to TRBJ2-7; no reliable D call. Per germline, CDR1 SGHDN and CDR2 FVKESK. There are 15 residues in the CDR3. CDR3 nucleotide sequence: TGTGCCAGCAGCCCCCCGACGGCCCTCTCCTACGAGCAATACTTC. Amino acids: CASSPPTALSYEQYF. Together with reference TRBV14 and TRBJ2-7, the CDR3 gives the full variable domain: EAGVTQFPSHSVIEKGQTVTLRCDPISGHDNLYWYRRVMGKEIKFLLHFVKESKQDESGMPNNRFLAERTGGTYSTLKVQPAELEDSGVYFCASSPPTALSYEQYFGPGTRLTVT.

The rearrangement joins TRBV9 to TRBJ2-2; D is ambiguous. This CDR3 region has 14 residues. Trimming took 1 base from V and 3 from J, leaving 7 bases between them. CDR1 is SGDLS and CDR2 is YYNGEE in the germline V gene. The CDR3 DNA follows: TGTGCCAGCAGCGTACGGGCCGACACCGGGGAGCTGTTTTTT. Translation: CASSVRADTGELFF.

This chain uses TRBV7-9 with TRBJ2-1, with 11 bases matching TRBD2. Trimming took 5 bases from V and 5 from J; bases not matched to a gene: 5. CDR1 is SEHNR and CDR2 is FQNEAQ in the germline V gene (reference sequence). The CDR3 contains 15 residues. CDR3 nucleotide sequence: TGTGCCAGCAGCCGGGGACTAGCGGTGAACAATGAGCAGTTCTTC. It encodes CASSRGLAVNNEQFF.

This clone was recorded only once. The same CDR3 can be traced to other DNA sequences in this sample. V is TRBV5-4 and J is TRBJ1-1, with D possibly matching TRBD1 (5 bases). The V end lost 0 bases, the J end lost 7 bases, and 10 bases lay between the germline ends. This CDR3 is built from 13 residues. In germline, CDR1 is SGHNT, CDR2 YYREEE (reference sequence). CDR3 sequence: CASSLDGGGEAFF. The CDR3, as DNA: TGTGCCAGCAGCTTGGATGGCGGGGGTGAAGCTTTCTTT.

The V call is TRBV5-1, the J call TRBJ1-5; no definite D call. CDR3 length: 15 residues. Trimming removed 1 base at V and 4 bases at J, with 12 bases between. Germline V gene lookup returns CDR1 SGHRS and CDR2 YFSETQ. The CDR3 nucleotides read TGCGCCAGCAGCTTGTGGCGGATTCTAAATCAGCCCCAGCATTTT. Translating it yields CASSLWRILNQPQHF.

The chain is built from TRBV7-2 and TRBJ2-3; no firm D call. This CDR3 comprises 12 residues. Deletions cut 5 bases from V and 0 bases from J, with 3 bases between. Germline assignment: CDR1 SGHTA and CDR2 FQGNSA. CDR3 in DNA: TGTGCCAGCAGCGTTAGCACAGATACGCAGTATTTT. Translation gives CASSVSTDTQYF.

The chain uses TRBV27 and TRBJ1-1, with 7 bases matching TRBD1. This CDR3 comprises 20 residues. The V gene's germline CDR1 is MNHEY and CDR2 SMNVEV (reference sequence). The trim removed 8 bases at V and 0 bases at J, leaving 24 bases unmatched. The CDR3 sequence is CASGKPEGAAVKDMNTEAFF. The CDR3 nucleotides read TGTGCCAGCGGCAAGCCTGAGGGGGCAGCGGTAAAAGACATGAACACTGAAGCTTTCTTT.

DNA of the CDR3: TGTGCCAGCAGCTCCCCGACAGGTATAGATGGCTACACCTTC. Translated: CASSSPTGIDGYTF. The chain employs TRBV5-5 and TRBJ1-2; TRBD1 is a possible D gene (6 bases). Germline V gives CDR1 SGHKS, CDR2 YYEKEE (reference sequence). Trimming shortened V by 3 bases and J by 6 bases, and 15 bases separated the two germline ends. This CDR3 comprises 14 residues.

This clone was seen only once. The chain recombines TRBV5-1 with TRBJ2-1, with TRBD1 matching 8 bases. CDR3 length: 14 amino acids. Germline values: CDR1 SGHRS, CDR2 YFSETQ. The trim removed 3 bases at V and 9 bases at J, leaving 8 bases unmatched. CDR3 region: CASSYRQGHGEQFF. The CDR3 nucleotides are TGCGCCAGCAGCTACCGACAGGGGCACGGTGAGCAGTTCTTC.

The chain joins TRBV6-6 to TRBJ2-7, with 8 bases that match TRBD1. Unmatched junction bases numbered 10, after V lost 8 bases and J lost 4 bases. The germline V gene encodes CDR1 MNHNY and CDR2 SVGAGI (reference sequence). The CDR3 contains 14 residues. The CDR3 DNA is TGTGCCAGCTACGAGGGGACAGGAATTTACGAGCAGTACTTC. Translated, it gives CASYEGTGIYEQYF.

The gene calls are TRBV23-1 and TRBJ2-7; possible D gene TRBD1, 6 bases. Being an ORF, TRBV23-1 has a function that is uncertain. V shed 4 bases and J shed 0 bases, with 19 bases lying between them. The CDR3 runs 17 residues. This CDR3 reads CASSPQGQGPSSYEQYF. DNA for the CDR3: TGCGCCAGCAGTCCCCAAGGGCAGGGGCCTAGCTCCTACGAGCAGTACTTC.

This chain connects TRBV20-1 to TRBJ2-5; unclear D gene. Germline V CDR1 and CDR2: DFQATT, SNEGSKA (reference sequence). The CDR3 is 11 residues long. V was cut by 3 bases and J by 5 bases, with 7 bases left in between. CDR3 loop: CSASLRETQYF. CDR3 DNA sequence: TGCAGTGCTAGTCTTCGGGAGACCCAGTACTTC.

The CDR3: CASSPDRGSYNEQFF. In DNA, the CDR3 is TGTGCCAGCAGCCCCGACAGGGGCTCCTACAATGAGCAGTTCTTC. The rearrangement links TRBV28 to TRBJ2-1, with 8 bases identical to TRBD1. Trimming took 6 bases from V and 0 from J; bases not matched to a gene: 4. The CDR3 runs 15 residues. CDR1 MDHEN and CDR2 SYDVKM come from the germline V gene.

V gene TRBV19 combines with J gene TRBJ1-1; D perhaps matches TRBD1 (6 bases). V lost 6 bases to trimming and J lost 1 base, with 12 bases between them. This CDR3 region has 14 residues. Germline V CDR1 and CDR2: LNHDA, SQIVND (reference sequence). CDR3 loop: CASSRGGKNTEAFF. DNA of the CDR3: TGTGCCAGTAGCCGAGGGGGAAAGAACACTGAAGCTTTCTTT.

V gene TRBV29-1 combines with J gene TRBJ1-1; TRBD1 matches at 7 bases. The germline V gene has CDR1 SQVTM and CDR2 ANQGSEA. The CDR3 extends over 13 amino acids. After removal of 8 bases from V and 6 bases from J, the junction contained 12 bases not matched to a gene. The CDR3 DNA follows: TGCAGCACAGCCGGCCAGGGGGTATCTGAAGCTTTCTTT. Protein sequence: CSTAGQGVSEAFF.

This chain joins TRBV19 and TRBJ2-2; the D gene is possibly TRBD2 (5 bases). Germline-derived CDR1 and CDR2 are LNHDA and SQIVND (reference sequence). The CDR3 has 13 amino acids. With 5 bases removed from V and 4 bases from J, the gap between germline ends came to 8 bases. CDR3 region: CASSDRGTGELFF. CDR3 nucleotides: TGTGCCAGTAGTGATCGGGGCACCGGGGAGCTGTTTTTT.

This rearrangement joins TRBV30 to TRBJ2-5; the D gene is possibly TRBD1 (6 bases). The CDR3 is 13 amino acids. Trimming cost V 0 bases and J 4 bases, with 9 bases left between them. Germline V gene sequence: CDR1 GTSNPN, CDR2 SVGIG (reference sequence). The CDR3 sequence: CAWSVGGVETQYF. CDR3 DNA sequence: TGTGCCTGGAGTGTTGGGGGCGTAGAGACCCAGTACTTC. Using reference TRBV30 and TRBJ2-5 for the parts outside the CDR3, the full variable domain is SQTIHQWPATLVQPVGSPLSLECTVEGTSNPNLYWYRQAAGRGLQLLFYSVGIGQISSEVPQNLSASRPQDRQFILSSKKLLLSDSGFYLCAWSVGGVETQYFGPGTRLLVL.

The CDR3 reads CASSPIRDSPYEQYF. The DNA of the CDR3 is TGTGCCAGCAGCCCTATCCGGGACAGTCCCTACGAGCAGTACTTC. The rearrangement uses TRBV11-2 and TRBJ2-7, with 7 nucleotides matching TRBD1. J lost 2 bases, V lost 5 bases, and 9 bases had no gene match. This CDR3 comprises 15 residues. Per the germline V gene, CDR1 is SGHAT and CDR2 is FQNNGV.

The chain carries TRBV10-3 and TRBJ2-1; D unclear. Germline CDR1 ENHRY, CDR2 SYGVKD. V was shortened by 2 bases and J by 9 bases, with 5 bases between the two germline ends. CDR3 length: 11 amino acids. This CDR3 reads CAISERSEQFF. In DNA form, the CDR3 reads TGTGCCATCAGTGAGCGGAGTGAGCAGTTCTTC.

This chain connects TRBV19 to TRBJ1-3; 7 bases are shared with TRBD1. The J segment lost 0 bases and the V segment lost 2 bases, leaving 4 bases of the junction unmatched. The CDR3 spans 16 residues. From germline, CDR1 is LNHDA and CDR2 SQIVND (reference sequence). CDR3 in amino acids: CASSIRDSSSGNTIYF. The CDR3 coding sequence is TGTGCCAGTAGTATACGGGACAGTTCCTCTGGAAACACCATATATTTT.

The rearrangement joins TRBV6-6 to TRBJ2-1; D is unclear. From germline, CDR1 is MNHNY and CDR2 SVGAGI (reference sequence). V was trimmed by 4 bases and J by 4 bases, leaving 14 bases between them. This CDR3 comprises 15 residues. The CDR3 DNA is TGTGCCAGCAGTTTTTCGGAGATGGGATACAATGAGCAGTTCTTC. This translates into CASSFSEMGYNEQFF.

This sequence joins TRBV28 and TRBJ1-4, with a possible D match to TRBD1 (5 bases). The CDR3 consists of 15 residues. Germline V gene sequence: CDR1 MDHEN, CDR2 SYDVKM. V was clipped by 3 bases and J by 7 bases, with 15 bases between them. The CDR3: CASSFLTQGSEKLFF. In DNA form, the CDR3 reads TGTGCCAGCAGTTTTCTTACGCAGGGAAGTGAAAAACTGTTTTTT.

V is TRBV9 and J is TRBJ2-6; weak D call: TRBD1 (5 bases). CDR3 length equals 18 residues. Germline CDR1 reads SGDLS; CDR2 reads YYNGEE. Trimming shortened V by 0 bases and J by 2 bases, and 15 bases separated the two germline ends. Here the CDR3 DNA reads TGTGCCAGCAGCGTAGGAGCGAGGACATTGACTGGGGCCAACGTCCTGACTTTC. As protein: CASSVGARTLTGANVLTF.

V usage is TRBV5-6 and J usage is TRBJ1-4; D perhaps matches TRBD1 (5 bases). The V gene lost 4 bases and the J gene lost 8 bases, with 12 bases spanning the gap. Germline V CDR1 and CDR2: SGHDT, YYEEEE. This CDR3 region has 13 residues. The CDR3 sequence is CASSLTGGEKLFF. CDR3 DNA: TGTGCCAGCAGCCTGACTGGGGGAGAAAAACTGTTTTTT. The variable domain in full, with the rest retrieved from reference TRBV5-6 and TRBJ1-4, is DAGVTQSPTHLIKTRGQQVTLRCSPKSGHDTVSWYQQALGQGPQFIFQYYEEEERQRGNFPDRFSGHQFPNYSSELNVNALLLGDSALYLCASSLTGGEKLFFGSGTQLSVL.

CDR3 in amino acids: CASSSGLAGGADTQYF. The CDR3 nucleotides read TGTGCCAGCAGCTCGGGACTAGCGGGGGGAGCAGATACGCAGTATTTT. This rearrangement joins TRBV7-2 to TRBJ2-3; 15 nucleotides line up with TRBD2. Germline-derived CDR1 and CDR2 are SGHTA and FQGNSA. The CDR3 is made up of 16 amino acids. The V segment lost 4 bases and the J segment 4 bases; nucleotides outside the gene matches: 3.

This clone appeared a single time. V usage is TRBV4-3 and J usage is TRBJ1-2; perhaps TRBD1 as D (6 bases). The V gene's germline CDR1 is LGHNA and CDR2 YSLEER. The CDR3 spans 15 residues. Trimming cost V 4 bases and J 2 bases, with 14 bases left between them. The CDR3 region has the DNA TGCGCCAGCAGCCCAACTGCCCAGGGGAACTATGGCTACACCTTC. Its translation is CASSPTAQGNYGYTF.

CDR3 region: CASPGLLGEQYF. DNA for the CDR3: TGTGCCAGCCCGGGACTCCTAGGGGAGCAGTACTTC. The rearrangement links TRBV6-1 to TRBJ2-7, with D maybe TRBD2 (6 bases). Germline V gives CDR1 MNHNS, CDR2 SASEGT. The CDR3 is 12 amino acids. Trimming left V 8 bases short and J 7 bases short, with 15 bases between.